These 22 T cell receptor beta chains were all obtained from the same sample, sequenced in a study of cytomegalovirus exposure and HLA in healthy donors. Only in-frame clones appear in the TCRdb table, and some are missing; sequencing was by immunoSEQ multiplex PCR. The data contain 200,000 to 250,000 clones, roughly 83% of them singletons. Specimen: PBMCs. These receptors all stem from a woman under 40 in good health and CMV-seropositive.

The J gene is TRBJ2-1, the V gene TRBV11-2; 14 bases line up with TRBD2. The junction had 8 bases not matched to a gene; V was cut back by 5 bases and J by 8 bases. The CDR3 is 16 amino acids. Germline V lookup: CDR1 SGHAT, CDR2 FQNNGV. CDR3 in amino acids: CASSPPGLAGAYEQFF. The CDR3 region has the DNA TGTGCCAGCAGCCCTCCGGGACTAGCGGGAGCCTATGAGCAGTTCTTC.

The table lists this clone with a count of one. The V call is TRBV5-1, the J call TRBJ2-2, with TRBD1 matching 8 bases. Germline V gene sequence: CDR1 SGHRS, CDR2 YFSETQ. CDR3 length equals 15 residues. The junction had 6 bases not matched to a gene; V was cut back by 4 bases and J by 4 bases. CDR3 nucleotide sequence: TGCGCCAGCAGCGATCAGGGGGCGAGCACCGGGGAGCTGTTTTTT. It is translated as CASSDQGASTGELFF.

The rearrangement joins TRBV7-6 to TRBJ2-1, with D possibly TRBD2 on 6 matching bases. V shed 6 bases and J shed 4 bases, with 16 bases lying between them. The V gene's germline CDR1 is SGHVS and CDR2 FNYEAQ. The CDR3 is 15 residues long. The CDR3 loop is CASRHRLDAYNEQFF. The CDR3 coding sequence is TGTGCCAGCAGACACAGACTAGACGCGTACAATGAGCAGTTCTTC.

CDR3 loop: CASSLLRGARNYGYTF. CDR3 nucleotide sequence: TGTGCCAGCAGTTTATTGCGGGGGGCGAGGAACTATGGCTACACCTTC. This chain connects TRBV27 to TRBJ1-2; a weak D match, TRBD1 (6 bases). The CDR3 has 16 amino acids. CDR1 is MNHEY and CDR2 is SMNVEV in the germline V gene (reference sequence). The V end was cut by 1 base, the J end by 2 bases, with 14 bases between.

The chain recombines TRBV29-1 with TRBJ1-2; TRBD1 might be the D (6 bases). Trimming shortened V by 4 bases and J by 8 bases, and 17 bases separated the two germline ends. This CDR3 has 13 residues. CDR1 and CDR2 (germline): SQVTM, ANQGSEA. CDR3 amino acids: CSVASVGGRGYTF. The DNA for the CDR3 is TGCAGCGTTGCGTCCGTCGGGGGGCGAGGCTACACCTTC.

This sequence joins TRBV18 and TRBJ1-4, with D possibly TRBD1 on 6 matching bases. Trimming cost V 3 bases and J 5 bases, with 13 bases left between them. The CDR3 totals 15 residues. The germline V gene encodes CDR1 KGHSH and CDR2 LQKENI. This CDR3 reads CASSPTRQENEKLFF. CDR3 in DNA: TGTGCCAGCTCACCCACAAGACAGGAAAATGAAAAACTGTTTTTT.

This chain uses TRBV20-1 with TRBJ1-1; D not certain. Trimming took off 6 bases at V and 1 base at J, with 6 bases between the two ends. The germline gives CDR1 DFQATT, CDR2 SNEGSKA (reference sequence). The CDR3 length is 11 residues. The chain's CDR3 is CSAGSNTEAFF. The CDR3 coding sequence is TGCAGTGCGGGGTCGAACACTGAAGCTTTCTTT.

This clone was seen a few times. At the DNA level, this CDR3 is encoded by other sequences in the same sample as well. J is TRBJ1-1 and V is TRBV5-1; possible D gene TRBD1, 5 bases. Looked up from germline, CDR1 is SGHRS and CDR2 is YFSETQ. The CDR3 covers 14 residues. Trimming took off 4 bases at V and 0 bases at J, with 10 bases between the two ends. The CDR3, as DNA: TGCGCCAGCAGCCCGACGACAGTGAACACTGAAGCTTTCTTT. Protein: CASSPTTVNTEAFF.

This chain links TRBV9 with TRBJ2-7, with D uncertain. The ends were cut back, 4 bases at V and 2 bases at J, with 13 bases in the middle. CDR3 length: 14 residues. Looked up from germline, CDR1 is SGDLS and CDR2 is YYNGEE. In DNA, the CDR3 is TGTGCCAGCAGCCTTAGGGCGGCCCCCTACGAGCAGTACTTC. The encoded protein is CASSLRAAPYEQYF. Supplemented by reference TRBV9 and TRBJ2-7, the full variable domain reads DSGVTQTPKHLITATGQRVTLRCSPRSGDLSVYWYQQSLDQGLQFLIQYYNGEERAKGNILERFSAQQFPDLHSELNLSSLELGDSALYFCASSLRAAPYEQYFGPGTRLTVT.

The chain carries TRBV5-1 and TRBJ1-2, with 10 positions matching TRBD1. CDR3 size: 17 residues. Per the germline V gene, CDR1 is SGHRS and CDR2 is YFSETQ. V lost 0 bases to trimming and J lost 6 bases; unmatched junction nucleotides: 11. The CDR3 sequence: CASSLATGTGVGDGYTF. The CDR3 DNA is TGCGCCAGCAGCTTGGCCACCGGGACAGGGGTCGGAGATGGCTACACCTTC.

V usage is TRBV11-2 and J usage is TRBJ2-7; 7 nucleotides match TRBD2. Germline V gene data show CDR1 as SGHAT and CDR2 as FQNNGV. The CDR3 runs 16 residues. The V segment lost 1 base and the J segment 3 bases; nucleotides outside the gene matches: 9. The CDR3 DNA reads as TGTGCCAGCAGCTTAGTTCCCCGGGAGGTTAGCTACGAGCAGTACTTC. Protein sequence: CASSLVPREVSYEQYF.

This clone has more than one count but fewer than ten. The chain uses TRBV20-1 and TRBJ1-2; the D is unclear. V was clipped by 2 bases and J by 4 bases, with 5 bases between them. Germline CDR1 is DFQATT and CDR2 is SNEGSKA (reference sequence). The CDR3 is 11 residues long. The CDR3 sequence: CSARYGYGYTF. The CDR3 DNA reads as TGCAGTGCTAGATATGGCTATGGCTACACCTTC.

V is TRBV9 and J is TRBJ2-7, with D unresolved. The germline CDR1 and CDR2 sequences are SGDLS and YYNGEE. The V end lost 3 bases, the J end lost 5 bases, and 12 bases lay between the germline ends. CDR3 length equals 13 residues. In DNA form, the CDR3 reads TGTGCCAGCAGCGCGGCCACTTTGAACGAGCAGTACTTC. Protein: CASSAATLNEQYF.

V gene TRBV5-1 combines with J gene TRBJ2-3; 11 bases agree with TRBD2. CDR3 size: 19 residues. Germline V lookup: CDR1 SGHRS, CDR2 YFSETQ. With V trimmed by 2 bases and J by 4 bases, 15 bases remained unmatched. Here the CDR3 DNA reads TGCGCCAGCAGCTTCCCCTTTCCGGCCTCACTAGCGGGAGCAGATACGCAGTATTTT. Its translation: CASSFPFPASLAGADTQYF.

The gene calls are TRBV29-1 and TRBJ2-5; tentative D call: TRBD2 (7 bases). The CDR3 consists of 13 residues. Trimming stripped 3 bases from V and 5 bases from J, with 13 bases between. Germline-derived CDR1 and CDR2 are SQVTM and ANQGSEA. The chain's CDR3 is CSVDGGGGETQYF. CDR3 DNA: TGCAGCGTTGATGGCGGGGGCGGGGAGACCCAGTACTTC. The full variable domain, with the rest looked up from reference TRBV29-1 and TRBJ2-5, is SAVISQKPSRDICQRGTSLTIQCQVDSQVTMMFWYRQQPGQSLTLIATANQGSEATYESGFVIDKFPISRPNLTFSTLTVSNMSPEDSSIYLCSVDGGGGETQYFGPGTRLLVL.

This chain connects TRBV2 to TRBJ2-5, with D perhaps matching TRBD2 (6 bases). Trimming removed 7 bases from V and 4 bases from J, with 22 bases in between. Germline CDR1 SNHLY, CDR2 FYNNEI. CDR3 length: 16 amino acids. CDR3 region: CASIEHIAEKGETQYF. CDR3 coding DNA: TGTGCCAGCATCGAACATATAGCGGAGAAGGGAGAGACCCAGTACTTC.

The CDR3 loop reads CSAVTPHSGNTIYF. CDR3 in DNA: TGCAGCGCAGTGACTCCCCACTCTGGAAACACCATATATTTT. The rearrangement links TRBV29-1 to TRBJ1-3; D call uncertain. V was shortened by 7 bases and J by 0 bases, with 13 bases between the two germline ends. CDR1 and CDR2 from the germline V gene are SQVTM and ANQGSEA. This CDR3 contains 14 residues.

The chain uses TRBV9 and TRBJ2-1, with 9 bases aligning to TRBD2. V dropped 4 bases and J dropped 0; count of bases not matched to a gene: 5. CDR1 and CDR2 (germline): SGDLS, YYNGEE. The length of the CDR3 is 16 residues. The CDR3 DNA is TGTGCCAGCAGCACCCTAGCGGGAAGCTCCTACAATGAGCAGTTCTTC. Its translation: CASSTLAGSSYNEQFF. The complete variable domain, with remaining parts taken from reference TRBV9 and TRBJ2-1, reads DSGVTQTPKHLITATGQRVTLRCSPRSGDLSVYWYQQSLDQGLQFLIQYYNGEERAKGNILERFSAQQFPDLHSELNLSSLELGDSALYFCASSTLAGSSYNEQFFGPGTRLTVL.

The chain carries TRBV29-1 and TRBJ1-1; possibly TRBD1 for D (5 bases). Germline-derived CDR1 and CDR2 are SQVTM and ANQGSEA. V lost 4 bases, J lost 0 bases, and 21 bases lay in between. The CDR3 is 17 amino acids. The CDR3 loop is CSVVGPSKGYMNTEAFF. CDR3 DNA: TGCAGCGTTGTTGGGCCAAGTAAGGGGTACATGAACACTGAAGCTTTCTTT. The whole variable domain, remainder taken from reference TRBV29-1 and TRBJ1-1, is SAVISQKPSRDICQRGTSLTIQCQVDSQVTMMFWYRQQPGQSLTLIATANQGSEATYESGFVIDKFPISRPNLTFSTLTVSNMSPEDSSIYLCSVVGPSKGYMNTEAFFGQGTRLTVV.

The rearrangement links TRBV25-1 to TRBJ2-5; TRBD1 aligns across 12 bases. CDR3 length: 16 amino acids. Germline CDR1 MGHDK, CDR2 SYGVNS. V dropped 2 bases and J dropped 5; count of bases not matched to a gene: 6. CDR3 nucleotides: TGTGCCAGCAGTGAACGGGACAGGGGGCGACGTGAGACCCAGTACTTC. Protein: CASSERDRGRRETQYF.

The genes are TRBV6-5 and TRBJ1-1, with D possibly matching TRBD1 (6 bases). Trimming shortened V by 10 bases and J by 4 bases, and 22 bases separated the two germline ends. This CDR3 spans 15 amino acids. The V gene's germline CDR1 is MNHEY and CDR2 SVGAGI. The CDR3 sequence: CATQGPMGEGTEAFF. The CDR3 nucleotides are TGTGCCACACAGGGCCCGATGGGGGAGGGCACTGAAGCTTTCTTT.

V and J are TRBV4-3 and TRBJ2-2; 7 bases align to TRBD2. This CDR3 is 18 amino acids long. Germline-derived CDR1 and CDR2 are LGHNA and YSLEER. V lost 0 bases and J lost 0; bases outside the gene matches: 7. CDR3 DNA: TGCGCCAGCAGCCAAGAATCGGGGCTAGCGGCGAACACCGGGGAGCTGTTTTTT. This codes for CASSQESGLAANTGELFF.